The present T cell receptor beta chain was sequenced within a study of blood T cell repertoires in COVID-19. Study context: Some COVID-19 samples were acute and others convalescent; all came from the United States, Italy and Spain. The analysed material was cDNA or gDNA that came from T cells, B-cell-depleted T cells, or PBMCs.

Original processing notes: Amplified reference gene primers provided the basis for estimating nucleated cell counts. TCRdb's table, derived via immunoSEQ multiplex PCR, lists solely in-frame clones and lacks some. V, J and clone size reflect that table, while D and trimming were determined from the DNA. Among about 210,000 clones listed, around 80% were seen once. This clone appeared once. The germline V gene has CDR1 MNHNY and CDR2 SVGAGI (reference sequence). V dropped 5 bases and J dropped 5 bases, with 16 bases sitting between them. There are 15 residues in the CDR3. The receptor was isolated from a woman in her thirties or forties with acute or convalescent COVID-19. The sequenced sample was peripheral blood. V and J are TRBV6-6 and TRBJ2-1; D is perhaps TRBD2 (5 bases). The CDR3 region has the DNA TGTGCCAGCAGTCGAGACTCGGGGTGGGACAATGAGCAGTTCTTC. It is translated as CASSRDSGWDNEQFF.